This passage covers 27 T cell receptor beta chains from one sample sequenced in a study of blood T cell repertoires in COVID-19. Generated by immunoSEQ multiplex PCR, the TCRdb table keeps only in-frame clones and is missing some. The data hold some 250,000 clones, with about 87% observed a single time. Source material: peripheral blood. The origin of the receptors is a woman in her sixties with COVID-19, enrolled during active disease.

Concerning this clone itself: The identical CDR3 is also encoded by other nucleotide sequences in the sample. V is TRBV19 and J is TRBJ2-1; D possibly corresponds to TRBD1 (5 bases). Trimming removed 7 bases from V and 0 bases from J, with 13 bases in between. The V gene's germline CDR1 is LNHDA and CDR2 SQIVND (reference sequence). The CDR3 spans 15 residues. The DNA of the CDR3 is TGTGCCAGTACTTTACAGGCCTCCTCCTACAATGAGCAGTTCTTC. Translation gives CASTLQASSYNEQFF.

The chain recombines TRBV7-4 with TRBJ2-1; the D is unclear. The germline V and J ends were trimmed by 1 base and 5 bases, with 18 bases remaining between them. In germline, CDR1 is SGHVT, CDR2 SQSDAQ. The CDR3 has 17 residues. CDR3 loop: CASSLGFGGPWDNEQFF. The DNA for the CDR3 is TGTGCCAGCAGCTTAGGTTTCGGCGGTCCCTGGGACAATGAGCAGTTCTTC.

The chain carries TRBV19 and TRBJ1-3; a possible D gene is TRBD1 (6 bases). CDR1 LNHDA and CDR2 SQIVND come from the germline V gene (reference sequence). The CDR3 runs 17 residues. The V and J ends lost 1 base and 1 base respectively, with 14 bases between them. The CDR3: CASSIAGTGSSGNTIYF. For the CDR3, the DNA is TGTGCCAGTAGTATAGCCGGCACAGGGTCGTCTGGAAACACCATATATTTT.

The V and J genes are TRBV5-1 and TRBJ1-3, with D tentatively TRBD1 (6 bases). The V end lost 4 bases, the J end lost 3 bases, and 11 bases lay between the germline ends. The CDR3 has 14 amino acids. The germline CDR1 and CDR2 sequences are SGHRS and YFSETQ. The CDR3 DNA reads TGCGCCAGCAGCCTGGGGGGCGATGGAAACACCATATATTTT. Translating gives CASSLGGDGNTIYF.

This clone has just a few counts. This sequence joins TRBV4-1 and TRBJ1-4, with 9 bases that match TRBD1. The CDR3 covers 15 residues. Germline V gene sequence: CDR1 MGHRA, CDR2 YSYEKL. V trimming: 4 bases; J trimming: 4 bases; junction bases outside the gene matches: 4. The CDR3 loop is CASSPGQGNNEKLFF. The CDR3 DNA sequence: TGCGCCAGCAGCCCGGGACAGGGCAATAATGAAAAACTGTTTTTT.

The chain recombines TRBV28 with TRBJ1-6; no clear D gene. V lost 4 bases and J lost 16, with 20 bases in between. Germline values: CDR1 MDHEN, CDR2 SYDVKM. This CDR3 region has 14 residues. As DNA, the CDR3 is TGTGCCAGCAGTTCGATGTCTCGCCCGGTCTGGCTCCACTTT. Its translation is CASSSMSRPVWLHF.

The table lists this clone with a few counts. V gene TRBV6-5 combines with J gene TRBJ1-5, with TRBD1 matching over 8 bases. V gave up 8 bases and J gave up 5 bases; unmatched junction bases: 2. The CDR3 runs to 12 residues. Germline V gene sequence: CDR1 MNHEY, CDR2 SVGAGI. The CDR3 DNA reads TGTGCCAGCGGCAGGGGGCATCAGCCCCAGCATTTT. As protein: CASGRGHQPQHF.

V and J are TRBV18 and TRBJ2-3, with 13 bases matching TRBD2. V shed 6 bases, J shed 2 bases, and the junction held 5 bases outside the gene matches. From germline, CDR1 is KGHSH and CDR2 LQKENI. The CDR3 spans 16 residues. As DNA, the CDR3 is TGTGCCAGCTCCCGGACTAGCGGGAGTGACACAGATACGCAGTATTTT. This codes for CASSRTSGSDTDTQYF.

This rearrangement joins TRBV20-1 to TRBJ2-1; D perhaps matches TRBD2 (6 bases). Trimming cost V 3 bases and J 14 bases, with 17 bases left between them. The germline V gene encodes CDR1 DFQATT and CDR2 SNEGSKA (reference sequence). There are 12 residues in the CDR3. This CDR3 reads CSASQGRGRKFF. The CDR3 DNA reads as TGCAGTGCTAGTCAGGGCCGGGGGAGAAAGTTCTTC.

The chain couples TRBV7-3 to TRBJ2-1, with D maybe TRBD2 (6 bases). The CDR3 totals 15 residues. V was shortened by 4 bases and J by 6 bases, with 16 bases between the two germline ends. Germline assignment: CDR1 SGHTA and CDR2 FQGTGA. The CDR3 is CASSSTGTPANEQFF. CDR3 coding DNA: TGTGCCAGCAGCTCCACCGGGACTCCTGCCAATGAGCAGTTCTTC.

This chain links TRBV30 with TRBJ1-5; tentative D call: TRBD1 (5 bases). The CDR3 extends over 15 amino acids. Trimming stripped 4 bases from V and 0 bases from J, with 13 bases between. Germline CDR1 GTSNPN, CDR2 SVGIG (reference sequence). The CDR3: CAWNPHQGSNQPQHF. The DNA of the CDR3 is TGTGCCTGGAACCCACATCAGGGTAGCAATCAGCCCCAGCATTTT.

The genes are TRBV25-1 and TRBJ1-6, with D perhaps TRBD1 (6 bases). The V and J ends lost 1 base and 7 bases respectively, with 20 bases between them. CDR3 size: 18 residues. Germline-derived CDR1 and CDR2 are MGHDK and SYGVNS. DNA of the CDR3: TGTGCCAGCAGTGAATCCAGAGGGGGTCGCCGAGGGAATTCACCCCTCCACTTT. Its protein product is CASSESRGGRRGNSPLHF.

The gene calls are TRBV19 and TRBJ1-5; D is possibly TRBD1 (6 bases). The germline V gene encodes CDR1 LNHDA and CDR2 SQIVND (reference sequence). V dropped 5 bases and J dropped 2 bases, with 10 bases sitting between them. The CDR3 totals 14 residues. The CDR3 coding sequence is TGTGCCAGTAGTTTGGACAGCGGCAATCAGCCCCAGCATTTT. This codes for CASSLDSGNQPQHF.

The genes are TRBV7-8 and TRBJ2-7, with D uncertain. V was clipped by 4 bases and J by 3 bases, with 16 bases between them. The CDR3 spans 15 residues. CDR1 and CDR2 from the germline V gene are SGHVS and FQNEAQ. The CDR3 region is CASSSRVAFLYEQYF. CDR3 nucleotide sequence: TGTGCCAGCAGCTCTCGGGTGGCTTTCCTCTACGAGCAGTACTTC.

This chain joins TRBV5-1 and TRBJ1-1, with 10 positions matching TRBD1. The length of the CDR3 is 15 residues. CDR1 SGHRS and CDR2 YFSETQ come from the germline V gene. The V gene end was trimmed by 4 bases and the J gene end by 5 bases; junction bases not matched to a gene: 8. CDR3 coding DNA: TGCGCCAGCAGCCCGATCGACAGGGGGCTTACTGAAGCTTTCTTT. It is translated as CASSPIDRGLTEAFF. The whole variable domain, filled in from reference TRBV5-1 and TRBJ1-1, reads KAGVTQTPRYLIKTRGQQVTLSCSPISGHRSVSWYQQTPGQGLQFLFEYFSETQRNKGNFPGRFSGRQFSNSRSEMNVSTLELGDSALYLCASSPIDRGLTEAFFGQGTRLTVV.

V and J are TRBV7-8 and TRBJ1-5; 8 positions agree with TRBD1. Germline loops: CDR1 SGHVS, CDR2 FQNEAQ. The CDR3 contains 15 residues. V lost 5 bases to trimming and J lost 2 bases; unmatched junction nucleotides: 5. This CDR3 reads CASSPRGLGNQPQHF. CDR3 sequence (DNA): TGTGCCAGCAGCCCCAGGGGGCTAGGCAATCAGCCCCAGCATTTT.

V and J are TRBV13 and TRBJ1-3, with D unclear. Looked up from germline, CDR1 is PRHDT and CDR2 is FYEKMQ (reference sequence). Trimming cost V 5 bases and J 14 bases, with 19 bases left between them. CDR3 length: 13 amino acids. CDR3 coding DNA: TGTGCCAGCAGCATGGTGCGGGGAGAGTTATTATATTTT. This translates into CASSMVRGELLYF.

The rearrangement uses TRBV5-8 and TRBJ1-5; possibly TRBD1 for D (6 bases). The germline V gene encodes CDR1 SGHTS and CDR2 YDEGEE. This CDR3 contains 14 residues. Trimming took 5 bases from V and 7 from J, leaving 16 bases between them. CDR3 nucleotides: TGTGCCAGCAGGGGGGCAGGGGTTGGCCAGCCCCAGCATTTT. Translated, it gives CASRGAGVGQPQHF.

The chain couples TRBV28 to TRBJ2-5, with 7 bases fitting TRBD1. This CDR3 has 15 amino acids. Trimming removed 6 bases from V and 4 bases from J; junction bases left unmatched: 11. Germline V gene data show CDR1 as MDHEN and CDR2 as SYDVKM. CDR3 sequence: CASRQIDRDRETQYF. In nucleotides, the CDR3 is TGTGCCAGCAGACAAATAGACCGGGACAGAGAGACCCAGTACTTC.

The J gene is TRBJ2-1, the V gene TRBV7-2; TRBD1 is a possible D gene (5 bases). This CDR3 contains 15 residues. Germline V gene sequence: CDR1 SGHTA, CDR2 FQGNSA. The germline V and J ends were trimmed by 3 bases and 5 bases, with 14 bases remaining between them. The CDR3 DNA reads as TGTGCCAGCAGCTTGGACAACTCAGCCCACAATGAGCAGTTCTTC. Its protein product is CASSLDNSAHNEQFF.

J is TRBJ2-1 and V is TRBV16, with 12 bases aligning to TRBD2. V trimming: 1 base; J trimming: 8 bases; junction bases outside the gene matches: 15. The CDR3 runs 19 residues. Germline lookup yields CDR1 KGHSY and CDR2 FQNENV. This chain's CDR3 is CASSQWDRVLAGGKDEQFF. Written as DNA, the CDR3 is TGTGCCAGCAGCCAATGGGACAGGGTACTAGCGGGAGGTAAGGATGAGCAGTTCTTC.

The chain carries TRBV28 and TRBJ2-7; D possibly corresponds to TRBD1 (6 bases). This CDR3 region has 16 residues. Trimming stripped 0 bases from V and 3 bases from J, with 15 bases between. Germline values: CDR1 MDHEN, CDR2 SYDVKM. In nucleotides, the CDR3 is TGTGCCAGCAGTTTATGGTGGAGGCAGGGGAGCTACGAGCAGTACTTC. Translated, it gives CASSLWWRQGSYEQYF.

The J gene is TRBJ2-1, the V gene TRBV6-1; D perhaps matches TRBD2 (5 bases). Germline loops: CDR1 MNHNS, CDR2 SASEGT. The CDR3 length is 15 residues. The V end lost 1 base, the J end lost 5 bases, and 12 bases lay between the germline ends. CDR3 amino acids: CASSEEGGLHNEQFF. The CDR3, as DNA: TGTGCCAGCAGTGAAGAGGGCGGGCTCCACAATGAGCAGTTCTTC.

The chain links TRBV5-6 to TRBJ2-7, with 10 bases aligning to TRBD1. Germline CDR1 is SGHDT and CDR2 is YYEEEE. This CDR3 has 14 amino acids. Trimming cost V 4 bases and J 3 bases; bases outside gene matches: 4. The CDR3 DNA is TGTGCCAGCAGCACGGACAGGGGGAACTACGAGCAGTACTTC. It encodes CASSTDRGNYEQYF.

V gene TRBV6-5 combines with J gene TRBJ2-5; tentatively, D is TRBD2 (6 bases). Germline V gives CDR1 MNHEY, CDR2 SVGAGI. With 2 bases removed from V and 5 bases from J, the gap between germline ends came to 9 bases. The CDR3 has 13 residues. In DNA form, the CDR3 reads TGTGCCAGCAGTTACAGACTAGAGGAGACCCAGTACTTC. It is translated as CASSYRLEETQYF.

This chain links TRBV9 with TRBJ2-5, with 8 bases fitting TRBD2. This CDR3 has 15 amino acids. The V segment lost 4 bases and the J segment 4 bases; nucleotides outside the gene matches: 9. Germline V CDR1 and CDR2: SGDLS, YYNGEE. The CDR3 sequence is CASSSLGGGLETQYF. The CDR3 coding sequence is TGTGCCAGCAGCTCCCTCGGGGGGGGGCTAGAGACCCAGTACTTC.

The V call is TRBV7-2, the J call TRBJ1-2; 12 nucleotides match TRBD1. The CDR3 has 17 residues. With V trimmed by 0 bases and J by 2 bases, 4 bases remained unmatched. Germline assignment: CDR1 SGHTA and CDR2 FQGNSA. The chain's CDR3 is CASSLAGGQGANYGYTF. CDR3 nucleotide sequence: TGTGCCAGCAGCTTAGCTGGGGGACAGGGGGCGAACTATGGCTACACCTTC.